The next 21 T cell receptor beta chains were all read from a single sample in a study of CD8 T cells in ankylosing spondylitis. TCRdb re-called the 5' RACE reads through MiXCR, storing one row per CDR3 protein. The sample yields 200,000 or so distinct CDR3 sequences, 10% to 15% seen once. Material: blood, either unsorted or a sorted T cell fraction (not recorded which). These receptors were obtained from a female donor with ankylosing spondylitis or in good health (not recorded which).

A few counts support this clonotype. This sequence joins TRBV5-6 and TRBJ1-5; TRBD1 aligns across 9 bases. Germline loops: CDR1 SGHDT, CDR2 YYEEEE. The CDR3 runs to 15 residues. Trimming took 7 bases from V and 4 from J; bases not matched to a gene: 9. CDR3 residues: CASGKGDRANQPQHF. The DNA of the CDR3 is TGTGCCAGCGGCAAGGGGGACAGGGCAAATCAGCCCCAGCATTTT. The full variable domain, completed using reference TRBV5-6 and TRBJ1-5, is DAGVTQSPTHLIKTRGQQVTLRCSPKSGHDTVSWYQQALGQGPQFIFQYYEEEERQRGNFPDRFSGHQFPNYSSELNVNALLLGDSALYLCASGKGDRANQPQHFGDGTRLSIL.

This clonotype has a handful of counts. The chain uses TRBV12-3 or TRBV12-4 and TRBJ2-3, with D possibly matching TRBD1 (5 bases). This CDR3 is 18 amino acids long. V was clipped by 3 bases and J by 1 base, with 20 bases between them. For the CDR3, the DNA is TGTGCCAGCAGTTTGGTTTCTTACAGGCGGTGGGGCACAGATACGCAGTATTTT. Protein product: CASSLVSYRRWGTDTQYF.

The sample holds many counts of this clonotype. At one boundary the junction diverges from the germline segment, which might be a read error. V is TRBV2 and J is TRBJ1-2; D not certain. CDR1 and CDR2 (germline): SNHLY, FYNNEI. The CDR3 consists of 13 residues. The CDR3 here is CASREDTPGGYTF. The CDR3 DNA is TGTGCCAGCAGGGAAGACACCCCTGGCGGCTACACCTTC.

CDR3 amino acids: CASSPASLQGWQETQYF. For the CDR3, the DNA is TGCGCCAGCAGCCCAGCCTCGTTACAGGGGTGGCAAGAGACCCAGTACTTC. The gene calls are TRBV5-1 and TRBJ2-5; 7 bases agree with TRBD1. Looked up from germline, CDR1 is SGHRS and CDR2 is YFSETQ. Unmatched junction bases numbered 14, after V lost 4 bases and J lost 2 bases. This CDR3 spans 17 amino acids.

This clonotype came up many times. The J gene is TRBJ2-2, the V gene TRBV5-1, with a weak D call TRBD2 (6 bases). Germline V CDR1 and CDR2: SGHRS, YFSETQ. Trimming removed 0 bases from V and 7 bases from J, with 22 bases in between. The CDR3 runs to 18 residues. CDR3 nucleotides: TGCGCCAGCAGCTTGGGCGTCGGGAGCGGTCCGAGGAGCGGGGAGCTGTTTTTT. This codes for CASSLGVGSGPRSGELFF.

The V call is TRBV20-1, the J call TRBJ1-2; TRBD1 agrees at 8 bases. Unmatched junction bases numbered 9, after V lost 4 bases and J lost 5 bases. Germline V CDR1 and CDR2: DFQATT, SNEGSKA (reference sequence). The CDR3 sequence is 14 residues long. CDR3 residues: CSATRQGTMYGYTF. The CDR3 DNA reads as TGCAGTGCTACGCGACAGGGGACAATGTATGGCTACACCTTC.

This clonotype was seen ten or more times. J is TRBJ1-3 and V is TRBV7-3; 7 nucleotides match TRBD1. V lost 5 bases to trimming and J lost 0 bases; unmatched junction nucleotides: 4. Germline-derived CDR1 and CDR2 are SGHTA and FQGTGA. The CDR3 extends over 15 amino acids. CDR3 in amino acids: CASSPGQHSGNTIYF. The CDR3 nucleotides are TGTGCCAGCAGCCCGGGACAGCACTCTGGAAACACCATATATTTT.

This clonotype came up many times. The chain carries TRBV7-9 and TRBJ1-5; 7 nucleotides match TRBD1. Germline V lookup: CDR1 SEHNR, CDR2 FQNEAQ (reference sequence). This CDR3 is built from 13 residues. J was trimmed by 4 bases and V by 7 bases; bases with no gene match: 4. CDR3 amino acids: CASTQTGNQPQHF. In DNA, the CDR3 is TGTGCCAGCACCCAGACAGGGAATCAGCCCCAGCATTTT.

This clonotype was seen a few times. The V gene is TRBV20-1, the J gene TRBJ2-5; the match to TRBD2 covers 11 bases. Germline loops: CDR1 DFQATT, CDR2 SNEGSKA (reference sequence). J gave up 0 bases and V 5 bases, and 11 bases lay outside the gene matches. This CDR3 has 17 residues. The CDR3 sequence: CSAVPGTSGLYQETQYF. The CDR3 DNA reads TGCAGTGCTGTTCCCGGGACTAGCGGATTGTACCAAGAGACCCAGTACTTC.

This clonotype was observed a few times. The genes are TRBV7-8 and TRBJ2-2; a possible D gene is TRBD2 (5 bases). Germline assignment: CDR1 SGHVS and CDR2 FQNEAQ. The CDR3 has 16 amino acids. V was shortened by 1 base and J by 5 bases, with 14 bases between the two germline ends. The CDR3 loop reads CASSLGEGPGTGELFF. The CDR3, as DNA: TGTGCCAGCAGCTTAGGAGAGGGCCCCGGGACCGGGGAGCTGTTTTTT.

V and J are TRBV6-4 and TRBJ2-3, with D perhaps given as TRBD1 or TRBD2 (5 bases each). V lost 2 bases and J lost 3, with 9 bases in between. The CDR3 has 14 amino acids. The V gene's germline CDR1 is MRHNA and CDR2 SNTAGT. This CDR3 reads CASSDGGETDTQYF. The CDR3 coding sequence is TGTGCCAGCAGTGACGGGGGTGAAACAGATACGCAGTATTTT.

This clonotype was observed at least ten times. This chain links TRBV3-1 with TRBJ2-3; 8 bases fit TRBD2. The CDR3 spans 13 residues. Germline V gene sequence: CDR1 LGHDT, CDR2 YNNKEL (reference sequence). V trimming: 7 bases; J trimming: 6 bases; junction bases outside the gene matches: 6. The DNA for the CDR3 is TGTGCCAGCACTGGGACTAGGATGGATACGCAGTATTTT. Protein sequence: CASTGTRMDTQYF.

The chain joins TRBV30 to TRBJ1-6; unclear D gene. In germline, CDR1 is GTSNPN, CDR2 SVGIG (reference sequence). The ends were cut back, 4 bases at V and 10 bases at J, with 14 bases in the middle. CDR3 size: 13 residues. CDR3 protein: CAWMGDIESPLHF. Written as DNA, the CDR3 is TGTGCCTGGATGGGAGACATTGAATCACCCCTCCACTTT.

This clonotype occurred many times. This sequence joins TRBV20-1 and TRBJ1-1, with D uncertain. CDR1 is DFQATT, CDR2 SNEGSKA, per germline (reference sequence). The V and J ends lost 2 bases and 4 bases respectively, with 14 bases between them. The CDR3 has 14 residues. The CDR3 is CSARSGRSITEAFF. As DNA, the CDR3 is TGCAGTGCTAGATCAGGACGGTCGATCACTGAAGCTTTCTTT.

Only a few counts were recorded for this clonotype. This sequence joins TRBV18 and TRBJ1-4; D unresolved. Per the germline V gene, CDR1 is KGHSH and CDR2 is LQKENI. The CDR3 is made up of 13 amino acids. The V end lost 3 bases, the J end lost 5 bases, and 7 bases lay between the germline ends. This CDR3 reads CASSPAQNEKLFF. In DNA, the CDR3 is TGTGCCAGCTCACCGGCTCAGAATGAAAAACTGTTTTTT.

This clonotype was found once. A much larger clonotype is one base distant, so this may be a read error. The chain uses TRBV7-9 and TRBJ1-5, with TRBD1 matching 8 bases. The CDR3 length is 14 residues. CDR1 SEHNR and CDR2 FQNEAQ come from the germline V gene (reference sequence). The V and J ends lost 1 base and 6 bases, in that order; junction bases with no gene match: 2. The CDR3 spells CASSLEDRVQPQHF. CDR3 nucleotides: TGTGCCAGCAGCTTAGAGGACAGGGTTCAGCCCCAGCATTTT. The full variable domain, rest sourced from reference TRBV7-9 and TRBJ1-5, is DTGVSQNPRHKITKRGQNVTFRCDPISEHNRLYWYRQTLGQGPEFLTYFQNEAQLEKSRLLSDRFSAERPKGSFSTLEIQRTEQGDSAMYLCASSLEDRVQPQHFGDGTRLSIL.

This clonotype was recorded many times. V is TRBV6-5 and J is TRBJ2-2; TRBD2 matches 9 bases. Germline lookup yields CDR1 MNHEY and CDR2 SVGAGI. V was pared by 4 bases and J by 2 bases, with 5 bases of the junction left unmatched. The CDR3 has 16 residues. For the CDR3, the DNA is TGTGCCAGCAGTTTCTCTAGCGGGACCAACACCGGGGAGCTGTTTTTT. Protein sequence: CASSFSSGTNTGELFF.

The CDR3 sequence is CASSLHRVGTEAFF. For the CDR3, the DNA is TGTGCCAGCAGCCTACACAGGGTAGGAACTGAAGCTTTCTTT. The V gene is TRBV7-2, the J gene TRBJ1-1, with D maybe TRBD1 (6 bases). Germline-derived CDR1 and CDR2 are SGHTA and FQGNSA. This CDR3 spans 14 amino acids. Deletions cut 5 bases from V and 5 bases from J, with 15 bases between.

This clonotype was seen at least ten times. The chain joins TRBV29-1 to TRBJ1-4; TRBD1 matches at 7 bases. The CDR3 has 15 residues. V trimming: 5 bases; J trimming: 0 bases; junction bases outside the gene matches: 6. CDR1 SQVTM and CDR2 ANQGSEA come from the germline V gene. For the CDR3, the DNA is TGCAGCGTTCGCGGGACAGTTACAACTAATGAAAAACTGTTTTTT. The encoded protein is CSVRGTVTTNEKLFF.

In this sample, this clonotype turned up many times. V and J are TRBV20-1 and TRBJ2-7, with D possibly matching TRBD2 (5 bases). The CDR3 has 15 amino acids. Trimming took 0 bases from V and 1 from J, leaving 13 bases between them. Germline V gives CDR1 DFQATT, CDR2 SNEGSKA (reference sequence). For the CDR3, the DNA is TGCAGTGCTAGAGATAGTCGCGGGTTGTCCTACGAGCAGTACTTC. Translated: CSARDSRGLSYEQYF.

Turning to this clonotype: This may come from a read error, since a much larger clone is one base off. Written as DNA, the CDR3 is TGCGCCAGCAGCATGGACAGGGAGTACTACGGGCAGTACTTC. Its translation is CASSMDREYYGQYF. J is TRBJ2-7 and V is TRBV5-1; TRBD1 matches 8 bases. Germline lookup yields CDR1 SGHRS and CDR2 YFSETQ. The CDR3 length is 14 residues.